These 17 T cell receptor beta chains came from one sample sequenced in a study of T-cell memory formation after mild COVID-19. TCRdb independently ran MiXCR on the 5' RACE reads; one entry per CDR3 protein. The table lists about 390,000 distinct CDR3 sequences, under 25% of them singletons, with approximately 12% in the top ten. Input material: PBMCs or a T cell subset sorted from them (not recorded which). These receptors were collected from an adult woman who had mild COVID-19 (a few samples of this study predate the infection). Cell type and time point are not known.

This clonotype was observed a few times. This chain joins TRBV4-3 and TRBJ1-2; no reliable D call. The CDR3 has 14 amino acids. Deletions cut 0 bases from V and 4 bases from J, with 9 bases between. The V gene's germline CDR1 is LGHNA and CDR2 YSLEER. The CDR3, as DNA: TGCGCCAGCAGCCAAGATAGAGCGACCTATGGCTACACCTTC. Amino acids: CASSQDRATYGYTF.

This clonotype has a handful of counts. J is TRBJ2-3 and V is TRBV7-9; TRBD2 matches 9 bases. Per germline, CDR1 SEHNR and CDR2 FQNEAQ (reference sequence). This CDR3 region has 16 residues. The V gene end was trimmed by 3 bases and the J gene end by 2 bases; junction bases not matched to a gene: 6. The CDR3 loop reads CASSFGPSGATDTQYF. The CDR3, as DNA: TGTGCCAGCAGCTTCGGTCCTAGCGGGGCCACAGATACGCAGTATTTT.

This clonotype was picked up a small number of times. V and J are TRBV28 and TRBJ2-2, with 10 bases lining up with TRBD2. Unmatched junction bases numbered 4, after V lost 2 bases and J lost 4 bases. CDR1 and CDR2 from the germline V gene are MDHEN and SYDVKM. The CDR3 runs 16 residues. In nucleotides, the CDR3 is TGTGCCAGCAGTTTAGGGCTAGCGGGAGCCACCGGGGAGCTGTTTTTT. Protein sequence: CASSLGLAGATGELFF. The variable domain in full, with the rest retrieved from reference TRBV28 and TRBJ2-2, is DVKVTQSSRYLVKRTGEKVFLECVQDMDHENMFWYRQDPGLGLRLIYFSYDVKMKEKGDIPEGYSVSREKKERFSLILESASTNQTSMYLCASSLGLAGATGELFFGEGSRLTVL.

Here the CDR3 reads CASSAQGAQPQHF. The CDR3 DNA sequence: TGTGCCAGTAGTGCACAGGGCGCTCAGCCCCAGCATTTT. V usage is TRBV19 and J usage is TRBJ1-5, with D maybe TRBD1 (6 bases). Trimming took off 5 bases at V and 6 bases at J, with 11 bases between the two ends. The CDR3 sequence is 13 residues long. The germline CDR1 and CDR2 sequences are LNHDA and SQIVND (reference sequence).

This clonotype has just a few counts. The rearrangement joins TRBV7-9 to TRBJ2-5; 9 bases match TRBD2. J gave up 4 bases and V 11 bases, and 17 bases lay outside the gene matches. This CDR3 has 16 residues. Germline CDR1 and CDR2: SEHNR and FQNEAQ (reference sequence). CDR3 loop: CAGVGSSGSQGETQYF. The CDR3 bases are TGTGCCGGGGTCGGGAGTAGCGGGAGTCAAGGAGAGACCCAGTACTTC.

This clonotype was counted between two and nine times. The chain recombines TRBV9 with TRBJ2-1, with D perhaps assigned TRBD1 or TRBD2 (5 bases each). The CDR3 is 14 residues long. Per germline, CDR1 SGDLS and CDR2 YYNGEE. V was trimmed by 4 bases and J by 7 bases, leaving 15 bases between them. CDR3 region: CASSPPGRPNEQFF. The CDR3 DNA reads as TGTGCCAGCAGCCCCCCGGGGCGACCTAATGAGCAGTTCTTC. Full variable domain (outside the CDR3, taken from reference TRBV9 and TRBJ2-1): DSGVTQTPKHLITATGQRVTLRCSPRSGDLSVYWYQQSLDQGLQFLIQYYNGEERAKGNILERFSAQQFPDLHSELNLSSLELGDSALYFCASSPPGRPNEQFFGPGTRLTVL.

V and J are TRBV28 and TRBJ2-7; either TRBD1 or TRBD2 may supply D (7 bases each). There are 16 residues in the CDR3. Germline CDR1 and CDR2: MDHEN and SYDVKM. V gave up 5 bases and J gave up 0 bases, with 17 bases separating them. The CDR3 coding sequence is TGTGCCAGCAGTCCAGGGGGGGGGGACGGCTCCTACGAGCAGTACGTC. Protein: CASSPGGGDGSYEQYV.

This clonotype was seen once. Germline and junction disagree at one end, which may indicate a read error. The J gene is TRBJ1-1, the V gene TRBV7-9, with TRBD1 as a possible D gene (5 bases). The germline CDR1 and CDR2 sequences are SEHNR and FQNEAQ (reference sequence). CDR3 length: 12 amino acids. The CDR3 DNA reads TGTGCCAGCAGCTTAGATCGTGGGGGGGGAGAATTT. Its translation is CASSLDRGGGEF.

The CDR3 nucleotides read TGTGCCAGCAGTATACAGGGGTCCCTGTCGTACGAGCAGTACTTC. Translation gives CASSIQGSLSYEQYF. This chain connects TRBV6-2 or TRBV6-3 to TRBJ2-7, with 7 nucleotides matching TRBD1. Germline CDR1 MNHEY, CDR2 SVGEGT. The CDR3 is made up of 15 amino acids. The J segment lost 4 bases and the V segment lost 5 bases, leaving 11 bases of the junction unmatched.

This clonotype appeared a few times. Here the CDR3 DNA reads TGTGCCAGCTCACCAGTCACAGCTCCCTCATCGGTTCAGTACTTC. Protein sequence: CASSPVTAPSSVQYF. The V call is TRBV18, the J call TRBJ2-4, with unresolved D. This CDR3 is built from 15 residues. Trimming removed 2 bases from V and 11 bases from J, with 19 bases in between. The germline CDR1 and CDR2 sequences are KGHSH and LQKENI. Variable domain in full (rest from reference TRBV18 and TRBJ2-4): NAGVMQNPRHLVRRRGQEARLRCSPMKGHSHVYWYRQLPEEGLKFMVYLQKENIIDESGMPKERFSAEFPKEGPSILRIQQVVRGDSAAYFCASSPVTAPSSVQYFGAGTRLSVL.

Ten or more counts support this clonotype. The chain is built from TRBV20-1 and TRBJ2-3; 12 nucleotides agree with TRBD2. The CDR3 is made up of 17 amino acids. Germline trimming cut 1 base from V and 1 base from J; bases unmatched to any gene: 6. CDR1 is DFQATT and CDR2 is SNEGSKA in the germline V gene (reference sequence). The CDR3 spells CSARASGRAGGTDTQYF. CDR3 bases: TGCAGTGCTAGAGCTAGCGGGAGGGCCGGGGGCACAGATACGCAGTATTTT.

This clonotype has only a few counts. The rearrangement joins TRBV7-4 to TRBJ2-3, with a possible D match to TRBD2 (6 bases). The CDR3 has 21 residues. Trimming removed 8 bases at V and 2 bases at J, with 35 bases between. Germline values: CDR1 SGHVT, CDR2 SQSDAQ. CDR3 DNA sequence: TGTGCCAGCGGCCTTTCAACGCGGGGATGGGGAGCCAAATACACCACAGATACGCAGTATTTT. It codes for CASGLSTRGWGAKYTTDTQYF.

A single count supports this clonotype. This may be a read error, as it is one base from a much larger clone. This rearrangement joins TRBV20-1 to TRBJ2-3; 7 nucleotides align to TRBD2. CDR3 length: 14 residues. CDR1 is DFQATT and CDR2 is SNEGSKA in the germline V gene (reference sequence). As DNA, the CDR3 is TGCAGTGCTACACTAGCGATGACAACAGATACGAAGTATTTT. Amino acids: CSATLAMTTDTKYF.

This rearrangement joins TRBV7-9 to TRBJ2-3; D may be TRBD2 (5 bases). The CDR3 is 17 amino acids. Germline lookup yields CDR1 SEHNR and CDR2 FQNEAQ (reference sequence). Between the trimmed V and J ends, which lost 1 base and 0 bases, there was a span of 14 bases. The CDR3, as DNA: TGTGCCAGCAGCTTAGGAACGACCGCGGGTAGCACAGATACGCAGTATTTT. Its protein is CASSLGTTAGSTDTQYF.

CDR3 nucleotide sequence: TGTGCCAGCAGCTTCGGGACGTCCTCCTATGGAGATACGCAGTATTTT. Its protein product is CASSFGTSSYGDTQYF. The J gene is TRBJ2-3, the V gene TRBV5-5; D may match TRBD1 or TRBD2 (5 bases each). Trimming stripped 2 bases from V and 5 bases from J, with 18 bases between. Germline CDR1 is SGHKS and CDR2 is YYEKEE (reference sequence). This CDR3 is built from 16 residues.

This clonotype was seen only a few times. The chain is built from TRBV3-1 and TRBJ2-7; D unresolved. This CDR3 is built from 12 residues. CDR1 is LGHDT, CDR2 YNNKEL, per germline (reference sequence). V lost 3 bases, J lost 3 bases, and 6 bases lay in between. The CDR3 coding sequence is TGTGCCAGCAGCCAGGCAGACTACGAGCAGTACTTC. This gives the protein CASSQADYEQYF.

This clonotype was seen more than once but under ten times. CDR3 sequence: CALRTSGGNEQFF. As DNA, the CDR3 is TGTGCCCTACGGACTAGCGGGGGCAATGAGCAGTTCTTC. The genes are TRBV30 and TRBJ2-1; 13 bases line up with TRBD2. V lost 8 bases and J lost 6; bases outside the gene matches: 4. From germline, CDR1 is GTSNPN and CDR2 SVGIG (reference sequence). The CDR3 sequence is 13 residues long.